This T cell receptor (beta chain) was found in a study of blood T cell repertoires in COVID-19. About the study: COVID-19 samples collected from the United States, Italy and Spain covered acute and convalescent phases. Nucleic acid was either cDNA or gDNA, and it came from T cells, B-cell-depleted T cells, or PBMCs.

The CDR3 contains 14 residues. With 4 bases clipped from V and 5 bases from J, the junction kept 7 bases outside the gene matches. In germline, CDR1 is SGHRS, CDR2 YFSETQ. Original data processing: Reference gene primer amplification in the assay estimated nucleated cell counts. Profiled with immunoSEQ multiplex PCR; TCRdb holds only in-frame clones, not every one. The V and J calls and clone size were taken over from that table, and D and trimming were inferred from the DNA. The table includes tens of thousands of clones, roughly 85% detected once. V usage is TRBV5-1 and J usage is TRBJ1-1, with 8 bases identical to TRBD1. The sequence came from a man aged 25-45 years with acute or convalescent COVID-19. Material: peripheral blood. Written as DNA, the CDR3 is TGCGCCAGCAGCGACGGACAGGGTGAAACTGAAGCTTTCTTT. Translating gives CASSDGQGETEAFF.